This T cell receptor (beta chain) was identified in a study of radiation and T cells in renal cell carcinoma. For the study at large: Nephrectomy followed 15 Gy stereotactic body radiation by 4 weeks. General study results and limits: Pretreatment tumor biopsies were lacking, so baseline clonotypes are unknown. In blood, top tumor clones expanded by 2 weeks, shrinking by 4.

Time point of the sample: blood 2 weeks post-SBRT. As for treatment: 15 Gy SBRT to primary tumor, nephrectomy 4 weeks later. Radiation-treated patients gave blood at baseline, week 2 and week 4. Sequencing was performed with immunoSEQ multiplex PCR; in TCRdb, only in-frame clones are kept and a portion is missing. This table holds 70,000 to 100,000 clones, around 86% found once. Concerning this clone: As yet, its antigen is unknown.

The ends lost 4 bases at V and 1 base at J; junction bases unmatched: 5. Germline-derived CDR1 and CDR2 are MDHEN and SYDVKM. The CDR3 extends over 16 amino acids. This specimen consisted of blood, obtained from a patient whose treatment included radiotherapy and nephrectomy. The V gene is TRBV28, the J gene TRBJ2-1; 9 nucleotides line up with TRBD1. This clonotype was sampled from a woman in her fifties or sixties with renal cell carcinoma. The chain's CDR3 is CASSSQTGGSYNEQFF. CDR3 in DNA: TGTGCCAGCAGTTCCCAGACAGGGGGGTCCTACAATGAGCAGTTCTTC.